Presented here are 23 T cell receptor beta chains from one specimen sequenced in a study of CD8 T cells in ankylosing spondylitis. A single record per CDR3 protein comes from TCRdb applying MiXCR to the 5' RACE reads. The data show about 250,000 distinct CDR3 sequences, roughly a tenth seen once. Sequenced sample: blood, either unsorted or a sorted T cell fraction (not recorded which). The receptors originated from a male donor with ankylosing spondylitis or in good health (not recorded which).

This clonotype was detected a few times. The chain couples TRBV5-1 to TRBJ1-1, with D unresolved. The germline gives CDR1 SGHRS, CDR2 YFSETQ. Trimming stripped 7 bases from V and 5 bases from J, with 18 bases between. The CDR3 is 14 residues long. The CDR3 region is CASGNRGDSTEAFF. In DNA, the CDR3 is TGCGCCAGCGGGAACCGGGGTGACTCGACTGAAGCTTTCTTT.

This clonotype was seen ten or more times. The CDR3 DNA follows: TGTGCCAGCAGCTTGGGGGACACGGGTTACACTGAAGCTTTCTTT. Translating it yields CASSLGDTGYTEAFF. This sequence joins TRBV7-2 and TRBJ1-1, with D possibly being TRBD1 (6 bases). The V end lost 3 bases, the J end lost 3 bases, and 14 bases lay between the germline ends. CDR3 length equals 15 residues. CDR1 and CDR2 (germline): SGHTA, FQGNSA.

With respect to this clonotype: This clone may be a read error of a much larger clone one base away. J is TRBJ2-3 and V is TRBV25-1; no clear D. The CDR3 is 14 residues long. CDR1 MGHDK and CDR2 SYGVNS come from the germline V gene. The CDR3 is CTSSPAFSTDTQYF. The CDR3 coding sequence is TGTACCAGCAGCCCAGCTTTTTCCACAGATACGCAGTATTTT.

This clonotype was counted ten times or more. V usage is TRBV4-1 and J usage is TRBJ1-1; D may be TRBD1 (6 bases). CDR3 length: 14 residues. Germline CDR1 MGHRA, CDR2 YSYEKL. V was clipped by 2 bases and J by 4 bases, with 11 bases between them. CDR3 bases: TGCGCCAGCAGCCAACCAACAGGGCCCACTGAAGCTTTCTTT. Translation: CASSQPTGPTEAFF.

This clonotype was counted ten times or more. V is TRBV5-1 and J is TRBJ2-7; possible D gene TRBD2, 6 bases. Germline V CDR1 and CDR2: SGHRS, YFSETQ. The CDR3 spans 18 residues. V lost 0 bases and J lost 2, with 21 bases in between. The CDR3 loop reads CASSLGGLTWTTTYEQYF. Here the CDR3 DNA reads TGCGCCAGCAGCTTGGGGGGATTAACTTGGACTACAACCTACGAGCAGTACTTC.

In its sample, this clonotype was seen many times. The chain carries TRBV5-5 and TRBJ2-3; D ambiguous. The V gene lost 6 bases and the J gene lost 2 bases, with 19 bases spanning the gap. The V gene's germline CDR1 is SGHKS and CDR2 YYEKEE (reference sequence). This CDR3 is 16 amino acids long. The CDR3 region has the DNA TGTGCCAGCACCCCAGGCGACGGCCAACCCACAGATACGCAGTATTTT. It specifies CASTPGDGQPTDTQYF.

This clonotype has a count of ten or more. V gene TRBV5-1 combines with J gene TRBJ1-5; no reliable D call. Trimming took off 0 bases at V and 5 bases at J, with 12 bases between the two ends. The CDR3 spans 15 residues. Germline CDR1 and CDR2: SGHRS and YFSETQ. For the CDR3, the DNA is TGCGCCAGCAGCTTGGATATGGGAAATCATCAGCCCCAGCATTTT. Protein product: CASSLDMGNHQPQHF.

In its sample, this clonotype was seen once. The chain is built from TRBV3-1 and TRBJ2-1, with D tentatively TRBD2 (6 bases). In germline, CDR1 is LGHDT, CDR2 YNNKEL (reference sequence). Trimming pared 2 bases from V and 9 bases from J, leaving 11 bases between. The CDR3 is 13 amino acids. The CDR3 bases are TGTGCCAGCAGCCAACGACTAGGTCTTGAGCAGTTCTTC. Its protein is CASSQRLGLEQFF.

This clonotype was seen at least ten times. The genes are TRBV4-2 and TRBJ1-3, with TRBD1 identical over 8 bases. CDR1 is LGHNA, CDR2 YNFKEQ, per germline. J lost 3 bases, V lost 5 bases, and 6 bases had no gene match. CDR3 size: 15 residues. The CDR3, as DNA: TGTGCCAGCAGCAACTTACAGGGGGGTGGAAACACCATATATTTT. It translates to CASSNLQGGGNTIYF.

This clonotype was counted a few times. CDR3 loop: CASSEGPANTEAFF. The CDR3 nucleotides read TGTGCCAGCAGTGAAGGTCCCGCGAACACTGAAGCTTTCTTT. The chain has TRBV2 and TRBJ1-1; D gene unclear. V was clipped by 1 base and J by 1 base, with 7 bases between them. This CDR3 has 14 residues. The germline V gene encodes CDR1 SNHLY and CDR2 FYNNEI.

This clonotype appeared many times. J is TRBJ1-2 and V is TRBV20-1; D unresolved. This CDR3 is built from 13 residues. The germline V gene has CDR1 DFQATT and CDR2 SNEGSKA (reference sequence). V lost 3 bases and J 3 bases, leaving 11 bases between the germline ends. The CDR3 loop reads CSAREVGDYGYTF. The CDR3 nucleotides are TGCAGTGCTAGGGAAGTCGGGGACTATGGCTACACCTTC.

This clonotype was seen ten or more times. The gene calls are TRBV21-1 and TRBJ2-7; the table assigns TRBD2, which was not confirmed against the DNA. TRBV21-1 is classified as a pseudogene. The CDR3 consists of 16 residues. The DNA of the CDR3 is TGTGCCAGCAGCTCCCTCCCGGGTCCCCAAAGCTACGAGCAGTACTTC. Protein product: CASSSLPGPQSYEQYF.

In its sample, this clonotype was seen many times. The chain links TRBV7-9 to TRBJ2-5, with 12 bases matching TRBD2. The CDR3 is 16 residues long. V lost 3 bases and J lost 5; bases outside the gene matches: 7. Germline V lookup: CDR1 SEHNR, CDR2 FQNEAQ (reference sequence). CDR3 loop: CASSLTSGRSDETQYF. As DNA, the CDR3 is TGTGCCAGCAGCTTGACTAGCGGGAGAAGTGATGAGACCCAGTACTTC. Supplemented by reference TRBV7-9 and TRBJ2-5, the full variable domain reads DTGVSQNPRHKITKRGQNVTFRCDPISEHNRLYWYRQTLGQGPEFLTYFQNEAQLEKSRLLSDRFSAERPKGSFSTLEIQRTEQGDSAMYLCASSLTSGRSDETQYFGPGTRLLVL.

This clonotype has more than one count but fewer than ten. The CDR3 spells CASSLQGSDPNTEAFF. The CDR3 coding sequence is TGCGCCAGCAGCTTACAGGGTTCGGACCCGAACACTGAAGCTTTCTTT. The chain joins TRBV5-1 to TRBJ1-1; tentatively, D is TRBD1 (6 bases). V lost 2 bases and J lost 1, with 15 bases in between. The CDR3 consists of 16 residues. In germline, CDR1 is SGHRS, CDR2 YFSETQ.

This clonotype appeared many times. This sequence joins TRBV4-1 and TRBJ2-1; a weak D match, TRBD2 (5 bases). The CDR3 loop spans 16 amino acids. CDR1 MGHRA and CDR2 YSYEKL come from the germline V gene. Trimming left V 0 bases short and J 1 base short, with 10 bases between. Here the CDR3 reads CASSQDRERSYNEQFF. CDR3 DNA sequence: TGCGCCAGCAGCCAAGATCGCGAGCGGTCCTACAATGAGCAGTTCTTC.

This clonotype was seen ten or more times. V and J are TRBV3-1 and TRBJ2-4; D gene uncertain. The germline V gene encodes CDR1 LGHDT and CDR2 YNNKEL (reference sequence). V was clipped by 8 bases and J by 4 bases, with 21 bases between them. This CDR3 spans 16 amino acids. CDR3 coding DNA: TGTGCCAGCGCGCGAACGGAAACAGTGATAAAAAACATTCAGTACTTC. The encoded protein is CASARTETVIKNIQYF.

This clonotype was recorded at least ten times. The CDR3 protein is CSASGLAGVGEQFF. The CDR3 region has the DNA TGCAGTGCGAGTGGACTAGCGGGAGTCGGGGAGCAGTTCTTC. J is TRBJ2-1 and V is TRBV20-1; TRBD2 aligns across 13 bases. The CDR3 is 14 residues long. The V segment lost 6 bases and the J segment 10 bases; nucleotides outside the gene matches: 9. Per germline, CDR1 DFQATT and CDR2 SNEGSKA (reference sequence).

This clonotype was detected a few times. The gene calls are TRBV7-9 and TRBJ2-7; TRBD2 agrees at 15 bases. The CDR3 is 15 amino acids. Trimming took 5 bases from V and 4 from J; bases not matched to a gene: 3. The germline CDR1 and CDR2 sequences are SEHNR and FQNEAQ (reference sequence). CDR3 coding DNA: TGTGCCAGCAGCCATGGGACTAGCGGGAGGTACGAGCAGTACTTC. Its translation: CASSHGTSGRYEQYF.

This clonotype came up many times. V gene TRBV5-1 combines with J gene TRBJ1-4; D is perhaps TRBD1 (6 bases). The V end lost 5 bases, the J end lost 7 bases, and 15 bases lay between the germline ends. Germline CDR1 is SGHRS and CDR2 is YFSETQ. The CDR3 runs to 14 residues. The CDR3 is CASRRGGGGEKLFF. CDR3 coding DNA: TGCGCCAGCAGACGGGGGGGCGGCGGTGAAAAACTGTTTTTT.

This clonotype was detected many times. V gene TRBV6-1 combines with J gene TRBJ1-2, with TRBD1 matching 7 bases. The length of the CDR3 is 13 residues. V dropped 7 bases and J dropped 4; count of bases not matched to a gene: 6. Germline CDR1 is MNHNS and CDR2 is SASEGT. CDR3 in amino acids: CASTTTGSYGYTF. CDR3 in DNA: TGTGCCAGCACGACGACAGGGAGCTATGGCTACACCTTC.

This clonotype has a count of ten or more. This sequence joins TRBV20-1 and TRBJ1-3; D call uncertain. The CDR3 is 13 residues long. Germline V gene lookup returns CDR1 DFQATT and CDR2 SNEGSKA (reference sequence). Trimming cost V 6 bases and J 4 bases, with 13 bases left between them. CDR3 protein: CSARVTNGNTIYF. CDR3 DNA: TGCAGTGCGCGCGTAACAAACGGAAACACCATATATTTT.

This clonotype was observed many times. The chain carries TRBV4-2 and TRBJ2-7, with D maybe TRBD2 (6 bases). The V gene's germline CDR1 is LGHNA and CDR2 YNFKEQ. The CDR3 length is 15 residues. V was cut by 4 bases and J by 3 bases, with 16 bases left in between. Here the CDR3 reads CASSRRASENYEQYF. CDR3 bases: TGTGCCAGCAGCCGAAGGGCTAGCGAGAACTACGAGCAGTACTTC.

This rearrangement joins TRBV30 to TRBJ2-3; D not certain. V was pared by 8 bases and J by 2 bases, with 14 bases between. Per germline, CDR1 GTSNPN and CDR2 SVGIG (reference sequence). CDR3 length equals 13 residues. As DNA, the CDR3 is TGTGCCCATGGTCTTACCAACACAGATACGCAGTATTTT. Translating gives CAHGLTNTDTQYF.